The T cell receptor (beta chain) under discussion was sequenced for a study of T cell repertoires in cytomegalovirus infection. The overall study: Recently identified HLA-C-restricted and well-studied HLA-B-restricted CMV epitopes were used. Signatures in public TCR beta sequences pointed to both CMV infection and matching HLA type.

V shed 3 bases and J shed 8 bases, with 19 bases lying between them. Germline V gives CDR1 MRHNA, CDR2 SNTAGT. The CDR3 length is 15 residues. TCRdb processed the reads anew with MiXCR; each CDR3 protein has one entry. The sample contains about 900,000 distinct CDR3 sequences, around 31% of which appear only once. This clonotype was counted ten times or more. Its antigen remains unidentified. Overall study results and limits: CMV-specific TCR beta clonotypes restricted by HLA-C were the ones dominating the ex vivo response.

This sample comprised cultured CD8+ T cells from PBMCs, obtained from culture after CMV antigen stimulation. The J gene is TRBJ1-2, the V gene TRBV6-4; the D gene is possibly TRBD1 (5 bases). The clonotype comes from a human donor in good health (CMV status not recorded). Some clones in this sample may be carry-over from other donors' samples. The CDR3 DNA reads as TGTGCCAGCAGTGAGACGGGGCAAGGGGTGCGAGGCTACACCTTC. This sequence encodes CASSETGQGVRGYTF.